This T cell receptor beta chain was found in a study of identical twins. Study-level points and caveats: Cord blood beta clonotypes that were abundant carried fewer insertions, and memory repertoires showed no such trend. Recombination models fit unrelated individuals' TCR alpha sharing but underestimated twins'.

Concerning this clonotype itself: Its antigen is not known.

One entry per CDR3 protein results from TCRdb running MiXCR on the 5' RACE reads. The data show approximately 700,000 distinct CDR3 sequences, roughly 18% seen once. Trimming cost V 6 bases and J 2 bases, with 17 bases left between them. The V gene's germline CDR1 is SGHTA and CDR2 FQGNSA. This CDR3 region has 15 residues. The same data also contributed to another study, on T cells expressing NK-cell markers. Per that paper: For over five donors, the dominant NKG2C+ clonotypes made up about 1.0-8% of their CD8+ T cells.

This chain connects TRBV7-2 to TRBJ2-7, with D possibly being TRBD2 (6 bases). This TCR was sampled from a woman under 30 in good health. Sequencing was carried out using PBMCs. The CDR3 sequence is CASSENSGWAYEQYF. The CDR3 DNA follows: TGTGCCAGCAGTGAGAATAGCGGATGGGCCTACGAGCAGTACTTC.